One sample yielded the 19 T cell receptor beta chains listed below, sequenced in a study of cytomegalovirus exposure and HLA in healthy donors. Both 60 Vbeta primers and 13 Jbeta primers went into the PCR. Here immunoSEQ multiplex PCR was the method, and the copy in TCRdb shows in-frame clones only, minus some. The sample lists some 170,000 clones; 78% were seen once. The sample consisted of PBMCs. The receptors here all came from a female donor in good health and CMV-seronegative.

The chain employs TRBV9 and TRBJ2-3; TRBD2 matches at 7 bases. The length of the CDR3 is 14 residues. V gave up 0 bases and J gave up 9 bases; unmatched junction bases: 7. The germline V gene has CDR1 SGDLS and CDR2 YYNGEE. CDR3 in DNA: TGTGCCAGCAGCGTAGCGGGAGGAGGTAACACGCAGTATTTT. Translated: CASSVAGGGNTQYF.

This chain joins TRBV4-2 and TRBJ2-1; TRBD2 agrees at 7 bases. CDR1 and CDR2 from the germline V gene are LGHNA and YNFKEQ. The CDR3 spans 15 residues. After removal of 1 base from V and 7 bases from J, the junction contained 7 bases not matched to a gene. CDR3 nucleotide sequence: TGTGCCAGCAGCCAAGGGGCGGGAGATCGGAATGAGCAGTTCTTC. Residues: CASSQGAGDRNEQFF.

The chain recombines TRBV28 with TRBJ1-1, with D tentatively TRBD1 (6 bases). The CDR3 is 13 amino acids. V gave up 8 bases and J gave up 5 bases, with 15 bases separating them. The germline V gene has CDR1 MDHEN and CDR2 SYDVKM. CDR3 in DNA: TGTGCCAGCCAAATTACCGGGACAACTGAAGCTTTCTTT. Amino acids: CASQITGTTEAFF.

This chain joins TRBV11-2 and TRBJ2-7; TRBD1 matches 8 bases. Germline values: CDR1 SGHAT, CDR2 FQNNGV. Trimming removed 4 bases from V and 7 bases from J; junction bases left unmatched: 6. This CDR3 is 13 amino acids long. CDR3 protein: CASSSDRVGEQYF. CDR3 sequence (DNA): TGTGCCAGCAGCTCGGACAGGGTAGGGGAGCAGTACTTC.

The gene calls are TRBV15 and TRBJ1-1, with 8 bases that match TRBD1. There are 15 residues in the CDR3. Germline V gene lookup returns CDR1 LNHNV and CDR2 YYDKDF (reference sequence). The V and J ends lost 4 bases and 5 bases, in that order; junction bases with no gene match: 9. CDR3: CATSTRQGRGTEAFF. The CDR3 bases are TGTGCCACCAGCACCAGACAGGGGCGAGGAACTGAAGCTTTCTTT. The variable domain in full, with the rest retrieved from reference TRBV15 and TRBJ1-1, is DAMVIQNPRYQVTQFGKPVTLSCSQTLNHNVMYWYQQKSSQAPKLLFHYYDKDFNNEADTPDNFQSRRPNTSFCFLDIRSPGLGDTAMYLCATSTRQGRGTEAFFGQGTRLTVV.

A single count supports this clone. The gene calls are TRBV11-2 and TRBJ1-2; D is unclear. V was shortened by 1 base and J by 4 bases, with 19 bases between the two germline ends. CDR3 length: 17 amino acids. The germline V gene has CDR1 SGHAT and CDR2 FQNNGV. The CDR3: CASSLGTADRDFYGYTF. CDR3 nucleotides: TGTGCCAGCAGCTTAGGAACAGCCGATCGAGATTTCTATGGCTACACCTTC.

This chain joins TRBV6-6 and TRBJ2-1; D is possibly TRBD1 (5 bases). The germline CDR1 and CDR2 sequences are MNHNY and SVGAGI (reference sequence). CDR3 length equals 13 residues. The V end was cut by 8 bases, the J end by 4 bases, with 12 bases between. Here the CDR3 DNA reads TGTGCCAGCTCGACAGCACCTTACAATGAGCAGTTCTTC. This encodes CASSTAPYNEQFF.

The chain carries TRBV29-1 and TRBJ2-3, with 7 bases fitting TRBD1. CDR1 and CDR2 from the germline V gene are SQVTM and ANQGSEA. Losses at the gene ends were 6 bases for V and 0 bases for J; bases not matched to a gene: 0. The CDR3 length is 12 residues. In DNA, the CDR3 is TGCAGCGTGGACAGGAGCACAGATACGCAGTATTTT. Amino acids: CSVDRSTDTQYF.

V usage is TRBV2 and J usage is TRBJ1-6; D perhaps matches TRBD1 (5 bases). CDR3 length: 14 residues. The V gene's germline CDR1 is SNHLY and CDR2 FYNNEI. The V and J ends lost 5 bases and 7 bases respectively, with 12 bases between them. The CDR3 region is CASSQTVGNSPLHF. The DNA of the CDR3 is TGTGCCAGCAGTCAGACAGTGGGAAATTCACCCCTCCACTTT.

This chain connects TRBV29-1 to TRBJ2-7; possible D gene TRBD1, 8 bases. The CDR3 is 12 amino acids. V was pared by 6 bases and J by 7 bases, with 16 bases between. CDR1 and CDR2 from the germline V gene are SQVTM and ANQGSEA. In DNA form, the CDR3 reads TGCAGCGTGGCTGGACAGGGAGGGGAGCAGTACTTC. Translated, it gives CSVAGQGGEQYF.

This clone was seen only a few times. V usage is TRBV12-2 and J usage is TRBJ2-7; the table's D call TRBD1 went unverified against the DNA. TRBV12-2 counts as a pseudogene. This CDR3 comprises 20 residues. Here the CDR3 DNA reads TGTGCAAGTCGCTTAGCCAAAGAAGATAAGCTGGGACACAAAACCTACGAGCAGTACTTC. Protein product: CASRLAKEDKLGHKTYEQYF.

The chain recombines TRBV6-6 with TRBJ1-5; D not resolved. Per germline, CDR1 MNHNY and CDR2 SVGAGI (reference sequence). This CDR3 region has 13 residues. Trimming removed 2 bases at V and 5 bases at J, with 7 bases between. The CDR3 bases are TGTGCCAGCAGTTACCCCGGTGATCAGCCCCAGCATTTT. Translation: CASSYPGDQPQHF.

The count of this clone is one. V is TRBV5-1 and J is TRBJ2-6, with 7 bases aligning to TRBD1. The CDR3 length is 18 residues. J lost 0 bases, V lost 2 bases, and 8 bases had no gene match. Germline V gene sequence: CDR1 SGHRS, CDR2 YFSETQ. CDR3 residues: CASSLFPGTDSGANVLTF. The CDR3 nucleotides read TGCGCCAGCAGCTTATTCCCCGGGACAGACTCTGGGGCCAACGTCCTGACTTTC.

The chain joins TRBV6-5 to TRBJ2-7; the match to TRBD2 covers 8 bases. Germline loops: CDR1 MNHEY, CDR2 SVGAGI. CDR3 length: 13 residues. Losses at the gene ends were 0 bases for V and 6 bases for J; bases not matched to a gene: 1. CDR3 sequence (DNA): TGTGCCAGCAGTTACTCTCGGGGGGGCGAGCAGTACTTC. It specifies CASSYSRGGEQYF.

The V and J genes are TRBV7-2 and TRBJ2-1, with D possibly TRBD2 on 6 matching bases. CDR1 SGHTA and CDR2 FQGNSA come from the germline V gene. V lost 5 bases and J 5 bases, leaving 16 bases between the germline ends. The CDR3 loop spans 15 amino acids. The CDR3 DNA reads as TGTGCCAGCAGCAAAGACGGGACTGCTGACAATGAGCAGTTCTTC. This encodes CASSKDGTADNEQFF.

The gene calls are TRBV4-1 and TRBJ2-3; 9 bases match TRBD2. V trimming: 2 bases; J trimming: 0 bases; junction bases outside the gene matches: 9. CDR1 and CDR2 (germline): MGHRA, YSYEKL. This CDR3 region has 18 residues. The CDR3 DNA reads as TGCGCCAGCAGCCAATTACAAAATAGCGGGAGTAGCACAGATACGCAGTATTTT. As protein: CASSQLQNSGSSTDTQYF.

CDR3 DNA: TGTGCCAGCAGGCCCGAGACAGGGAATCTTTATAGCAATCAGCCCCAGCATTTT. It encodes CASRPETGNLYSNQPQHF. The genes are TRBV2 and TRBJ1-5, with 7 positions matching TRBD1. After removal of 6 bases from V and 0 bases from J, the junction contained 14 bases not matched to a gene. The CDR3 extends over 18 amino acids. The germline CDR1 and CDR2 sequences are SNHLY and FYNNEI. Complete variable domain (other parts from reference TRBV2 and TRBJ1-5): EPEVTQTPSHQVTQMGQEVILRCVPISNHLYFYWYRQILGQKVEFLVSFYNNEISEKSEIFDDQFSVERPDGSNFTLKIRSTKLEDSAMYFCASRPETGNLYSNQPQHFGDGTRLSIL.

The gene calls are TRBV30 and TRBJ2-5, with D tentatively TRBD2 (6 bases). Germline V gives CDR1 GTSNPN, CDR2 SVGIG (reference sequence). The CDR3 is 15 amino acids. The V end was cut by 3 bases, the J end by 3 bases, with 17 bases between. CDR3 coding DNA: TGTGCCTGGAGGGGCCGGGTGGGGGGAAAAGAGACCCAGTACTTC. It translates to CAWRGRVGGKETQYF.

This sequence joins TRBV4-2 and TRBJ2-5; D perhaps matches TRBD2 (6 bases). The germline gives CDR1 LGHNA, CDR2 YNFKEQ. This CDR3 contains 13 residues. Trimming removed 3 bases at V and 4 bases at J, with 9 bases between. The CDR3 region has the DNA TGTGCCAGCAGCCAGGCGGGATTAGAGACCCAGTACTTC. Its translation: CASSQAGLETQYF.